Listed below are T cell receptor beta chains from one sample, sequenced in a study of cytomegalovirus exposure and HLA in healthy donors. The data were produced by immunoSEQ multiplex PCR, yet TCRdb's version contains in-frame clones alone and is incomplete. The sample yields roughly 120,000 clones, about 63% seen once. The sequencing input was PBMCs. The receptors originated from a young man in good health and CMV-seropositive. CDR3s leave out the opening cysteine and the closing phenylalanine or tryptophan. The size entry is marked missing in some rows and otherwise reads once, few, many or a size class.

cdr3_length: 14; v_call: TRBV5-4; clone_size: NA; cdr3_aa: ASSGKARGSQETQY
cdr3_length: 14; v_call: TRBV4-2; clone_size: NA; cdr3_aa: ASSRSIGQGRHEQY
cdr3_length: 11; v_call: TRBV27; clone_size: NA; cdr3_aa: ASSPDRASEQF
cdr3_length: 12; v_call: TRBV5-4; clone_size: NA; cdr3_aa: ASSLDRGNQPQH
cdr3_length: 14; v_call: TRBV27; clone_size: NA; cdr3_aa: ASSGRGLLYTGELF
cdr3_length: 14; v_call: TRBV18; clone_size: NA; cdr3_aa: ASSPRGGAGGNEQF
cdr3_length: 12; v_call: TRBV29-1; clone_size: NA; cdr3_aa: SVGPLTGVYGYT
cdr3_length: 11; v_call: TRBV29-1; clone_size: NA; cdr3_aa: SVASGLGNTIY
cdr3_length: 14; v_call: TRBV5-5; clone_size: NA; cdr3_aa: ASSLKGGQLTDTQY
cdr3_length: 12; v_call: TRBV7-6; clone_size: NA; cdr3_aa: ASSQGTSGYEQY
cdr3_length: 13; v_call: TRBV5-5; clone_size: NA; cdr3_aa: ASSLLQGFGETQY
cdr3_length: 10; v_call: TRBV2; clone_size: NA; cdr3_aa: ASSARNYGYT
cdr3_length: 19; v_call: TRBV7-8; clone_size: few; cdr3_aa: ASSLPRGSLIFSGSLNEQY
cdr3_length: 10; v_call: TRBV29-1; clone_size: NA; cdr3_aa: SAGAFELGYT
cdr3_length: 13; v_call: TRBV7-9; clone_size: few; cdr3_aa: SSSPRQGGNTEAF
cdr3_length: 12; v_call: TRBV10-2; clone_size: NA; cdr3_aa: ASRGLRGGYEQY
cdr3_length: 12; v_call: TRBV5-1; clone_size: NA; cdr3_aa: ASSPRVAAAVAF
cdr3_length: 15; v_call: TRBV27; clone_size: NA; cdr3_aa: ASSLGLRVAAYNEQF
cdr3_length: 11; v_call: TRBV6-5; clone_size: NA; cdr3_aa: ASRRQGYTEAF
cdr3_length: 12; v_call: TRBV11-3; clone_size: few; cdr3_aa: ASSLQGVPNEQY
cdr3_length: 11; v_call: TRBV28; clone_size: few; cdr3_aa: ASTPRGPYEQY
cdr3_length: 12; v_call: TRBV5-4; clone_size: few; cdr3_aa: ASSLDRDNQPQH
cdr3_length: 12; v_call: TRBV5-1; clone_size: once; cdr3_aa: ASSFLAGTYEQY
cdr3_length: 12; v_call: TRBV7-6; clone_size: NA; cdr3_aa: ASSLSTGVGELF
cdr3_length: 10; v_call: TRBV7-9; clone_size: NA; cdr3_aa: ASSLDRGGQY
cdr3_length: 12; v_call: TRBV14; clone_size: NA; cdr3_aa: ASSQGRHTGELF
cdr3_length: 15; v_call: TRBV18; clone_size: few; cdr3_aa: ASSPSPGQMGNQPQH
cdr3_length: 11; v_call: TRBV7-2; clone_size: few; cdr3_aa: ASSFTLNTEAF
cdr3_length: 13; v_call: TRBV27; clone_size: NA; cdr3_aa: ASSLLAGVHNEQF
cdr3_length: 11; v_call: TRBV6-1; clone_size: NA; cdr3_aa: ASSEGLGGEQF
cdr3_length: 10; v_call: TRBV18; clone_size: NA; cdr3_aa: ASSPTGEEQY
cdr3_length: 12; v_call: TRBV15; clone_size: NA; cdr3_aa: ATSRGITRHEQY
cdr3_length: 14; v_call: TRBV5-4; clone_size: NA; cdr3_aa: ASSSRAGGLYNEQF
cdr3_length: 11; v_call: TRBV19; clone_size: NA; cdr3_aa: ATEGLNSYEQY
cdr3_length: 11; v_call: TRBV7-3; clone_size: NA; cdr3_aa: ASSPDRVGGYT
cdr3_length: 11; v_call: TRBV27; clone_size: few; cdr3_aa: ASSFFGGGTQY
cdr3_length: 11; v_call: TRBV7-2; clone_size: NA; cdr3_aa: ASSLTGAAAQY
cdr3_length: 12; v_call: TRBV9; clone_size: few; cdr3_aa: ASNPGGMVETQY
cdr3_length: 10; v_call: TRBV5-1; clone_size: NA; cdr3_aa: ASSQPRETQY
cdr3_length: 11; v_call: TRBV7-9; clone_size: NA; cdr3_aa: ASSPRLSNEQF
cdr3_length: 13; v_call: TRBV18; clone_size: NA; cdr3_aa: ASSPRSSGPQKQY
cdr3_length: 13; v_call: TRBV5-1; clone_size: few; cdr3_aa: ASGPIGGFQETQY
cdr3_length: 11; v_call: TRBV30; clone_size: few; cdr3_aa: AWSGLYTGELF
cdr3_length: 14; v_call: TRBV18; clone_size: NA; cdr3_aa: ASSPMTDRGHNEQF
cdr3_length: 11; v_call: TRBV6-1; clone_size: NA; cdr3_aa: ASTLGLIYEQY
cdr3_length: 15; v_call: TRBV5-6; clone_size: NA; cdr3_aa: ASSSKPGLVFGDEQF
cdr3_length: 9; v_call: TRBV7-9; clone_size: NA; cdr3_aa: ASSLPDGYT
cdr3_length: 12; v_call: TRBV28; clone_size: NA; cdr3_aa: ASSDGTGGHEQY
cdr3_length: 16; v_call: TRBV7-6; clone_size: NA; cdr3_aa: ASSLAQSSGYYTDTQY
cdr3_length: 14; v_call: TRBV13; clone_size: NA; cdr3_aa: ASAGGRTRRANVLT
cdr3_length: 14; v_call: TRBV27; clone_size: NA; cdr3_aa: ASSLSGSGVTDTQY
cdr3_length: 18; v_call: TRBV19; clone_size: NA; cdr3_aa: ASSTFSGHTGISGANVLT
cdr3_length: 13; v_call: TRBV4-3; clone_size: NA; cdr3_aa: ASSQEATSVDEQY
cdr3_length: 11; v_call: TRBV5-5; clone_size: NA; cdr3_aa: ASSFEWNTEAF
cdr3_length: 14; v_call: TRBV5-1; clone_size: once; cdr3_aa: ASSLAPGQGVNEQF
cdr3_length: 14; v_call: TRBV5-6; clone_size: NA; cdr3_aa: ASSLVGRGGGKEQY
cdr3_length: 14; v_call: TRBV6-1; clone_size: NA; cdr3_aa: ASSEWGQGSNQPQH
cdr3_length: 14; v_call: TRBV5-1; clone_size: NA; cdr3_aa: ASSRGGLAGEETQY
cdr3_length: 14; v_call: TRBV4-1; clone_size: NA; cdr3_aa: ASSQGPGQGAYEQY